This record concerns one T cell receptor beta chain sequence. Its antigen remains unidentified. The input lacks base qualities; no much larger clone sits a single base away. This record belongs to a study of shared clonotypes between healthy human individuals (TCRdb year 2020). About the study as a whole: The cohort included three men and a couple of women between 18 and 49 years of age. Per donor, three plates each were used for CD4 naive and CD4 memory, two for CD8 naive, and one for CD8 memory. Blood TCR repertoires of about five healthy adults were deeply sequenced to estimate repertoire size and the extent of clonotype sharing between individuals. To increase sequencing depth and limit assay-specific biases, TCR repertoire library preparation and sequencing were carried out by different laboratories using diverse techniques. Each donor's leukapheresis produced roughly between roughly 0.85 and 9.5 billion PBMCs.

CD8 naive samples were CD45RO-negative cells positively selected for CCR7, giving a CD45RA+CCR7+ population that excluded TemRA cells. The donors were healthy, HIV-negative adults who had no recently reported acute infections or vaccinations. Only Caucasian adults living in Nashville, Tennessee, USA were represented among the donors. Blood was obtained by leukapheresis, after which PBMCs were separated by Ficoll-Histopaque density gradient centrifugation and cryopreserved in liquid nitrogen vapor phase. Analytical flow cytometry was used to check the purity and quantity of each magnetically sorted T cell population. Genomic DNA was isolated from every sorted fraction and measured by UV absorbance on a Nanodrop 2000c. Broader findings and caveats from the paper: Compared with non-shared clonotypes, the clonotypes found in all four sorted-subset donors had higher generation probabilities. The small number of donors limited the genetic and exposure-history diversity represented. Sampling was restricted to blood, and TCR repertoires in tissue are likely to differ from TCR repertoires in blood. Pairwise subsampling led to the expectation that sequencing depth would affect the degree of clonotype sharing among donors. Across a handful of donors, around 5.4% of naive CD4, around 3.5% of naive CD8, approximately 2.5% of memory CD4, and approximately 0.42% of memory CD8 clonotypes were shared. Larger estimated clonotype richness was generally found for naive subsets than for memory subsets. Incomplete sequencing was indicated by rarefaction of sorted-subset datasets, despite the large sequencing depth.

TCR CDR3 regions were amplified from genomic DNA by multiplex PCR using the deep immunoSEQ assay. For each cell subset, the extracted genomic DNA was distributed evenly across all wells of several immunoSEQ 96-well plates, and each plate served as one replicate. Each replicate PCR for sorted subsets received around 200 ng genomic DNA, equal to 30,000 or so T cell genomes. Purified libraries were measured with a Qubit 3.0 fluorometer, size-checked on a Bioanalyzer 2100, and measured again with the KAPA Library Quantification kit. Every immunoSEQ 96-well plate was sequenced on a separate single-read 150-cycle Illumina NextSeq 550 flow cell. Under the source paper's analysis protocol: Because the immunoSEQ output held only junctional sequences and lacked quality scores, the filtering could not match the filtering applied to full-length reads. To assign V/J genes and CDR3, sequences were annotated using PyIR, a Python wrapper for IgBLAST v1.9, with IMGT germline references. Reads were removed for weak V/J assignments (E-value above 1e-6), missing CDR3, stop codons, out-of-frame junctions, or ambiguous translated residues. V3J clonotypes were defined as sequences sharing an identical inferred V gene, J gene, and CDR3 amino acid sequence. Percentage overlap between repertoires was calculated by dividing the number of shared unique clonotypes by the size of the smaller repertoire. RTK rarefaction, the Chao1 estimator, and Recon v2.1 estimates of unobserved clonotypes were used to assess repertoire richness. Generation probabilities were computed with OLGA for all TCRbeta clonotypes obtained by the gDNA method from four donors. TCRdb holds this immuneACCESS table with in-frame rearrangements only. Some clones are missing; in checked studies, unresolved V genes explain under half, and the rest has no known cause. V, J and clone size were drawn from that table, and D and trimming were deduced from the DNA. The sample table lists some 740,000 clones, 92% of them with a count of one. The ten largest make up less than 25% of the sample.

Counted from cysteine to phenylalanine, this CDR3 has 14 amino acids. Of all the DNA, just the CDR3 is kept, 42 bases in frame from base 1. Per the germline V gene (reference sequence), MNHEY is the CDR1 and SMNVEV is the CDR2. Deletion took 6 bases off V and 0 bases off J, with a span of 8 bases between the germline ends. The chain joins TRBV27 to TRBJ1-4; the D gene lacks a confident call. The sequence was obtained from a man aged 30 to 45 in good health. The sequenced sample consisted of naive CD8+ T cells sorted from blood. Read against the paper, the sample's cell subset or site label means: CD45RA+CCR7+. The sequenced DNA: TGTGCCAGCAGAGCGGCCTCAACTAATGAAAAACTGTTTTTT. Its protein product is CASRAASTNEKLFF.